These 21 T cell receptor beta chains were all obtained from the same sample, sequenced in a study of OX40 agonist ivuxolimab in advanced cancers. The method behind the library was the immunoSEQ multiplex PCR assay. TCRdb retrieved this table from immuneACCESS and kept in-frame rearrangements only. Not all clones are present; in checked studies, unresolved V genes account for under half, and no reason is known for the remainder. The sample table contains 55,000 to 80,000 clones; only one count was recorded for less than 95% of them. Of the sample, about 4.8% falls within the top ten clones. This specimen consisted of CD4+ or CD8+ T cells sorted from blood, obtained in a trial of the OX40 agonist ivuxolimab. These receptors were collected from an adult with an advanced solid tumor such as melanoma, head and neck, liver or kidney cancer.

The rearrangement joins TRBV2 to TRBJ2-7; D call uncertain. Trimming removed 3 bases at V and 8 bases at J, with 14 bases between. Per germline, CDR1 SNHLY and CDR2 FYNNEI. CDR3 length equals 13 residues. The chain's CDR3 is CASSEVGTRKQYF. The CDR3 DNA reads TGTGCCAGCAGTGAGGTCGGCACTCGGAAGCAGTACTTC.

V is TRBV6-5 and J is TRBJ2-7, with TRBD2 identical over 7 bases. The CDR3 has 15 residues. After removal of 2 bases from V and 3 bases from J, the junction contained 7 bases not matched to a gene. Germline-derived CDR1 and CDR2 are MNHEY and SVGAGI. The CDR3 bases are TGTGCCAGCAGTTACGAGGCGGGAGTGAGCTACGAGCAGTACTTC. It yields the protein CASSYEAGVSYEQYF.

V is TRBV19 and J is TRBJ1-1, with D unresolved. The germline CDR1 and CDR2 sequences are LNHDA and SQIVND (reference sequence). Trimming cost V 4 bases and J 5 bases, with 17 bases left between them. This CDR3 spans 15 amino acids. This chain's CDR3 is CASSTAAAGATEAFF. Here the CDR3 DNA reads TGTGCCAGTAGTACCGCGGCGGCGGGAGCGACTGAAGCTTTCTTT.

The genes are TRBV18 and TRBJ2-6; 7 bases are a match to TRBD1. Germline V gene lookup returns CDR1 KGHSH and CDR2 LQKENI. This CDR3 spans 17 amino acids. The J segment lost 2 bases and the V segment lost 1 base, leaving 5 bases of the junction unmatched. This CDR3 is CASSPRQGVTGANVLTF. DNA for the CDR3: TGTGCCAGCTCACCACGACAGGGAGTTACTGGGGCCAACGTCCTGACTTTC.

The gene calls are TRBV28 and TRBJ2-3; D gene uncertain. The CDR3 extends over 13 amino acids. The germline V gene has CDR1 MDHEN and CDR2 SYDVKM. V lost 3 bases and J lost 6, with 10 bases in between. In nucleotides, the CDR3 is TGTGCCAGCAGTTTTACCCGACCGGATACGCAGTATTTT. As protein: CASSFTRPDTQYF.

The chain recombines TRBV6-1 with TRBJ2-7; possible D gene TRBD1, 6 bases. Germline-derived CDR1 and CDR2 are MNHNS and SASEGT. CDR3 length equals 15 residues. Trimming shortened V by 7 bases and J by 2 bases, and 18 bases separated the two germline ends. In nucleotides, the CDR3 is TGTGCCAGCACCCCTCCGGCCCAGGGGCCCTACGAGCAGTACTTC. This gives the protein CASTPPAQGPYEQYF.

In its sample, this clone was seen once. This rearrangement joins TRBV25-1 to TRBJ2-7; D unclear. V shed 4 bases and J shed 0 bases, with 10 bases lying between them. CDR3 size: 14 residues. In germline, CDR1 is MGHDK, CDR2 SYGVNS. The CDR3 protein is CASSGWQSSYEQYF. Here the CDR3 DNA reads TGTGCCAGCAGTGGTTGGCAGTCCTCCTACGAGCAGTACTTC.

This clone was recorded a few times. The chain is built from TRBV7-8 and TRBJ2-1; the D gene is possibly TRBD2 (5 bases). V lost 5 bases to trimming and J lost 8 bases, with 19 bases between them. Germline CDR1 is SGHVS and CDR2 is FQNEAQ. The CDR3 contains 15 residues. CDR3 sequence (DNA): TGTGCCAGCAGCACACGCCAACTAGGCTCGGATGAGCAGTTCTTC. Translating gives CASSTRQLGSDEQFF.

This clone appeared a single time. The chain carries TRBV27 and TRBJ2-2; 15 positions match TRBD2. Germline values: CDR1 MNHEY, CDR2 SMNVEV (reference sequence). V shed 3 bases, J shed 3 bases, and the junction held 8 bases outside the gene matches. CDR3 length: 19 amino acids. The CDR3 protein is CASSFSGLAGGRYTGELFF. CDR3 in DNA: TGTGCCAGCAGTTTCTCCGGACTAGCGGGAGGGAGGTACACCGGGGAGCTGTTTTTT.

The chain recombines TRBV25-1 with TRBJ2-1; D unresolved. V dropped 5 bases and J dropped 2 bases, with 16 bases sitting between them. CDR1 MGHDK and CDR2 SYGVNS come from the germline V gene. The CDR3 has 16 residues. CDR3 amino acids: CASSSPGPTTYNEQFF. The CDR3 DNA is TGTGCCAGCAGTTCCCCGGGTCCCACGACCTACAATGAGCAGTTCTTC.

There are a few counts of this clone. The V and J genes are TRBV15 and TRBJ2-5, with a possible D match to TRBD2 (6 bases). CDR3 length equals 15 residues. Germline CDR1 LNHNV, CDR2 YYDKDF (reference sequence). The germline V and J ends were trimmed by 3 bases and 2 bases, with 13 bases remaining between them. The CDR3 reads CATSREGGSQETQYF. CDR3 nucleotide sequence: TGTGCCACCAGCAGGGAGGGCGGGTCTCAAGAGACCCAGTACTTC.

The chain employs TRBV28 and TRBJ1-1; 7 bases are a match to TRBD1. The germline CDR1 and CDR2 sequences are MDHEN and SYDVKM. V lost 2 bases to trimming and J lost 2 bases; unmatched junction nucleotides: 2. The CDR3 runs to 14 residues. The CDR3 DNA reads as TGTGCCAGCAGTTTAGGGACAGTAAACACTGAAGCTTTCTTT. Translation: CASSLGTVNTEAFF.

This clone was seen just once. The V and J genes are TRBV4-1 and TRBJ2-5; 7 bases map to TRBD1. The germline gives CDR1 MGHRA, CDR2 YSYEKL. The J segment lost 1 base and the V segment lost 0 bases, leaving 5 bases of the junction unmatched. CDR3 length: 16 residues. The CDR3 sequence: CASSQDPTGIQETQYF. In nucleotides, the CDR3 is TGCGCCAGCAGCCAAGACCCGACAGGGATCCAAGAGACCCAGTACTTC.

The table lists this clone with a count of one. This chain joins TRBV15 and TRBJ2-1; TRBD2 matches at 13 bases. Germline V gene sequence: CDR1 LNHNV, CDR2 YYDKDF (reference sequence). With 0 bases clipped from V and 5 bases from J, the junction kept 4 bases outside the gene matches. The CDR3 covers 17 residues. The CDR3 DNA reads as TGTGCCACCAGCAGAGATATCGGGACTAGCGGGAACAATGAGCAGTTCTTC. Translating it yields CATSRDIGTSGNNEQFF.

In regard to this clone: Within the sample, other DNA sequences also encode this same CDR3. This chain connects TRBV18 to TRBJ2-2, with D maybe TRBD1 (5 bases). Deletions cut 2 bases from V and 2 bases from J, with 6 bases between. The germline CDR1 and CDR2 sequences are KGHSH and LQKENI. This CDR3 is 14 amino acids long. The CDR3, as DNA: TGTGCCAGCTCACCAGGGGCTAACACCGGGGAGCTGTTTTTT. This translates into CASSPGANTGELFF.

The chain carries TRBV28 and TRBJ2-5; D not certain. The length of the CDR3 is 16 residues. V was cut by 5 bases and J by 5 bases, with 21 bases left in between. Germline values: CDR1 MDHEN, CDR2 SYDVKM. CDR3 coding DNA: TGTGCCAGCAGTCTCTGGCCGGTGGTTTGTGAGGAGACCCAGTACTTC. Its protein is CASSLWPVVCEETQYF.

This sequence joins TRBV4-2 and TRBJ2-5, with TRBD2 matching over 14 bases. V was clipped by 3 bases and J by 5 bases; unmatched bases: 2. In germline, CDR1 is LGHNA, CDR2 YNFKEQ. The CDR3 spans 15 residues. CDR3 loop: CASSQTSGRAETQYF. CDR3 sequence (DNA): TGTGCCAGCAGCCAGACTAGCGGGAGGGCTGAGACCCAGTACTTC.

V gene TRBV4-2 combines with J gene TRBJ2-7; TRBD2 might be the D (5 bases). V shed 0 bases and J shed 6 bases, with 9 bases lying between them. There are 13 residues in the CDR3. The germline gives CDR1 LGHNA, CDR2 YNFKEQ. The CDR3 reads CASSQDSGTEQYF. CDR3 nucleotide sequence: TGTGCCAGCAGCCAAGACTCGGGAACCGAGCAGTACTTC.

The chain uses TRBV6-5 and TRBJ2-2; 10 bases are a match to TRBD2. Germline CDR1 reads MNHEY; CDR2 reads SVGAGI. The V segment lost 1 base and the J segment 5 bases; nucleotides outside the gene matches: 4. The CDR3 length is 16 residues. The CDR3 loop is CASSYFSGRGTGELFF. CDR3 bases: TGTGCCAGCAGTTACTTCAGCGGGAGGGGTACCGGGGAGCTGTTTTTT.

The rearrangement uses TRBV15 and TRBJ2-7; weak D call: TRBD2 (6 bases). The CDR3 extends over 14 amino acids. V shed 5 bases and J shed 0 bases, with 11 bases lying between them. Germline CDR1 is LNHNV and CDR2 is YYDKDF (reference sequence). DNA for the CDR3: TGTGCCACCAGCGGCCGGGACTCCTCCTACGAGCAGTACTTC. Residues: CATSGRDSSYEQYF.

This clone was found once. This chain uses TRBV5-4 with TRBJ2-5, with TRBD1 matching 7 bases. Germline V gene sequence: CDR1 SGHNT, CDR2 YYREEE (reference sequence). The CDR3 loop spans 14 amino acids. Losses at the gene ends were 4 bases for V and 1 base for J; bases not matched to a gene: 4. The CDR3 region has the DNA TGTGCCAGCAGCAGGGGACAGTCCCAAGAGACCCAGTACTTC. Translation: CASSRGQSQETQYF. The full variable domain, in which reference TRBV5-4 and TRBJ2-5 provide the parts outside the CDR3, is ETGVTQSPTHLIKTRGQQVTLRCSSQSGHNTVSWYQQALGQGPQFIFQYYREEENGRGNFPPRFSGLQFPNYSSELNVNALELDDSALYLCASSRGQSQETQYFGPGTRLLVL.